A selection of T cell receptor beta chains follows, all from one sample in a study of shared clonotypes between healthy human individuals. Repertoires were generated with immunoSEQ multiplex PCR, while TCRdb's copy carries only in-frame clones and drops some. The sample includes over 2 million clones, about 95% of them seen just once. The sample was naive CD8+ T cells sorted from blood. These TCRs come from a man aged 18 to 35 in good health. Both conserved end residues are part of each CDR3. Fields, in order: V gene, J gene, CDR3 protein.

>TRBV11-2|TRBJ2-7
CASSLTGGYEQYF
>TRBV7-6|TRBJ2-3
CASSLESARTDTQYF
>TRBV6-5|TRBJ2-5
CASSYSLASETQYF
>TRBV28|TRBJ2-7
CASSQEGLDYEQYF
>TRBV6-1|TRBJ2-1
CASSEVARMYPSLQQFF
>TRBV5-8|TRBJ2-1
CASSLLWGEQFF
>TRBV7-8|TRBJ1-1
CASSLMYSEAVNTEAFF
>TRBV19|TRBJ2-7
CASSMAVSGEQYF
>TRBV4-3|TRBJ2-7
CASSQANREEQYF
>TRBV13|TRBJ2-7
CASSLGKGGYEQYF
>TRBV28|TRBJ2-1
CASSLYPETGSSYNEQFF
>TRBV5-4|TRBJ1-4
CARGPMGGAINEKLFF
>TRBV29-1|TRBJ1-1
CSVEIGLNTEAFF
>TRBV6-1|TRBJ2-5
CASSDFVGQETQYF
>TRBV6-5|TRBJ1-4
CASSRGLLNEKLFF
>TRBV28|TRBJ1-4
CASSPFQGEKLFF
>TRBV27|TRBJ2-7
CASSLGGTGWYEQYF
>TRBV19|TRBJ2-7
CASSIGTPSYEQYF
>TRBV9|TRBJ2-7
CASSEGREGHEQYF
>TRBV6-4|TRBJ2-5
CASSGGRDQETQYF
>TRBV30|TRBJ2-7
CAWGDREGYEQYF
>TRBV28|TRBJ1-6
CASSLTGGLVGNSPLHF
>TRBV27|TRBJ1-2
CASSSARTHLYGYTF
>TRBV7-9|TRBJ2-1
CASSGHTPGERGPYNEQFF
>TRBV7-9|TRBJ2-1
CASSLSGGPRNEQFF
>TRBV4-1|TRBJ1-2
CASSQVSANYGYTF
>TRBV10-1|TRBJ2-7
CASSVSGRPNEQYF
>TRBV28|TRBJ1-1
CASSLEYGTEAFF
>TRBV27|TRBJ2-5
CASSLSIRGRFETQYF
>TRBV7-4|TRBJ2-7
CASSLIPGDFDEQYF
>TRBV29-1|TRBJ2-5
CSVEGIGSPPGTQYF
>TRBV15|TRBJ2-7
CATSRDRGSAYEQYF
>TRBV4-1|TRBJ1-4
CASSQVPFNEKLFF
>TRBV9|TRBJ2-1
CASSVYGPNEQFF
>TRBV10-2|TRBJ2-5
CASLPQGLAGGRQYF
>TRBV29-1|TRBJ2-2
CSVQGAAGELFF
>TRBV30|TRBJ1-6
CAWRPGQSFNSPLHF
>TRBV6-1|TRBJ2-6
CASSAPFLPGANVLTF
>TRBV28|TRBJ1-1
CASRKDSTEAFF
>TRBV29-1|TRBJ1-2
CSVVRGSNGYTF
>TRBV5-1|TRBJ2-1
CASSLSGGVQSYNEQFF
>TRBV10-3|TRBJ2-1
CAISHGSSYNEQFF
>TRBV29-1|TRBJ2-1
CSVTGWSSYNEQFF
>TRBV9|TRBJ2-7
CASSVGGSGSNEQYF
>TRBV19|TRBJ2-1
CASSPQRGGSYNEQFF
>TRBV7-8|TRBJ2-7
CASSLGITTYEQYF
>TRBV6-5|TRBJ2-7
CASRNLTYEQYF